A selection of T cell receptor beta chains follows, all from one sample in a study of CD8+ T cells in alopecia areata. The repertoire was sequenced with immunoSEQ multiplex PCR; TCRdb's copy has only in-frame clones and lacks some. The sample includes under 350,000 clones, roughly 64% of them seen just once. Source: CD4+ T cells sorted from blood, taken at week 24, from a patient treated with tofacitinib. These receptor sequences come from a human donor with alopecia areata. CDR3s include the opening cysteine and the closing phenylalanine or tryptophan. Fields, in order: V gene, D gene, clone size, J gene, CDR3 DNA, CDR3 protein. A D gene is named only where the DNA matches it firmly. Not all rows give a size; the values are once, few, many and, for expanded clones, a class.

TRBV7-9	NA	NA	TRBJ1-6	TGTGCCAGCAGCTTTAAGGAGAATTCACCCCTCCACTTT	CASSFKENSPLHF
TRBV29-1	TRBD2	few	TRBJ2-3	TGCAGCGTTGAAGGGCGGGGGTCGACCACAGATACGCAGTATTTT	CSVEGRGSTTDTQYF
TRBV14	TRBD1	NA	TRBJ2-6	TGTGCCAGCAGCCAAAGGACAGGGGGATCTGGGGCCAACGTCCTGACTTTC	CASSQRTGGSGANVLTF
TRBV7-7	NA	NA	TRBJ2-2	TGTGCTAGCAGCCCGCGGGTCTTCACCGGGGAGCTGTTTTTT	CASSPRVFTGELFF
TRBV7-9	NA	NA	TRBJ2-2	TGTGCCAGCAGCTTGGAAGGCCCCACCGGGGAGCTGTTTTTT	CASSLEGPTGELFF
TRBV5-1	NA	NA	TRBJ2-1	TGCGCCAGCAGCCCCAACCTTCGAATGAATGAGCAGTTCTTC	CASSPNLRMNEQFF
TRBV6-5	NA	few	TRBJ2-3	TGTGCCAGCAGTGACGGCACAGATACGCAGTATTTT	CASSDGTDTQYF
TRBV30	NA	once	TRBJ1-6	TGTGCCTGGAGCCAGGGGTCCGATAATTCACCCCTCCACTTT	CAWSQGSDNSPLHF
TRBV6-5	NA	once	TRBJ2-1	TGTGCCAGCGGCCGGGGGCGCTACAATGAGCAGTTCTTC	CASGRGRYNEQFF
TRBV5-4	NA	once	TRBJ1-2	TGTGCCAGCAGCTTAGCGGTCACCGAGACAGAACTCTATGGCTACACCTTC	CASSLAVTETELYGYTF
TRBV6-6	NA	few	TRBJ1-3	TGTGCCAGCAGGACTGGAAACACCATATATTTT	CASRTGNTIYF
TRBV30	NA	NA	TRBJ2-7	TGTGCCTGGAGTGTAGGCCCCAGGAGCTCCTACGAGCAGTACTTC	CAWSVGPRSSYEQYF
TRBV28	NA	few	TRBJ1-1	TGTGCCAGCAGTTCCTACACGCCAACGAGGGATGGGAACACTGAAGCTTTCTTT	CASSSYTPTRDGNTEAFF
TRBV27	NA	NA	TRBJ1-6	TGTGCCAGCAGTCTCGGGGGGATCAATTCACCCCTCCACTTT	CASSLGGINSPLHF
TRBV5-1	NA	few	TRBJ2-5	TGCGCCAGCAGCCAGGGGTTTCAAGAGACCCAGTACTTC	CASSQGFQETQYF
TRBV30	NA	NA	TRBJ2-1	TGTGCCTGGAACGGATGGGGCTCCTACAATGAGCAGTTCTTC	CAWNGWGSYNEQFF
TRBV29-1	NA	NA	TRBJ2-5	TGCAGCGTTGAAGGAGGAGGGGACAGTCAAGAGACCCAGTACTTC	CSVEGGGDSQETQYF
TRBV2	NA	NA	TRBJ1-2	TGTGCCAGCACCTTAGACCGAGGTAGTGGCTACACCTTC	CASTLDRGSGYTF
TRBV7-9	NA	NA	TRBJ2-3	TGTGCCAGCAGCTTAAAAGTGGATACGCAGTATTTT	CASSLKVDTQYF
TRBV7-9	TRBD1	NA	TRBJ2-5	TGTGCCAGCAGCTTGGGGACAGGGGGAGAGACCCAGTACTTC	CASSLGTGGETQYF
TRBV5-1	NA	NA	TRBJ1-2	TGCGCCAGCAGCCTCGTTAAGCCCAACTATGGCTACACCTTC	CASSLVKPNYGYTF
TRBV2	TRBD1	NA	TRBJ2-7	TGTGCCAGCAGTGTTGGGGGGACAGGGGCCTACGAGCAGTACTTC	CASSVGGTGAYEQYF
TRBV5-1	TRBD1	few	TRBJ2-5	TGCGCCAGCAGCGGGACAGGGGTTTACCAAGAGACCCAGTACTTC	CASSGTGVYQETQYF
TRBV30	NA	once	TRBJ1-6	TGTGCCTGGAGTCTTGGGAAGGTGCTTTATAATTCACCCCTCCACTTT	CAWSLGKVLYNSPLHF
TRBV5-4	TRBD2	NA	TRBJ2-7	TGTGCCAGCAGCTTGGCATTAACCAGCGGGGGGATGGACGAGCAGTACTTC	CASSLALTSGGMDEQYF
TRBV14	NA	many	TRBJ1-2	TGTGCCAGCAACCGGGGATGGTCTGGCTACACCTTC	CASNRGWSGYTF
TRBV7-2	NA	NA	TRBJ2-5	TGTGCCAGCAGCTTAGATCGTAGGGAGACCCAGTACTTC	CASSLDRRETQYF
TRBV5-1	NA	NA	TRBJ2-2	TGCGCCAGCAGCTTCATGTCTAGCAGCGGGGAGCTGTTTTTT	CASSFMSSSGELFF
TRBV23-1	NA	NA	TRBJ1-2	TGCGCCAGCATTGGGGAGCCAGGGGAAGGGGACTATGGCTACACCTTC	CASIGEPGEGDYGYTF
TRBV7-2	NA	few	TRBJ2-1	TGTGCCAGCAGCCCACAGGGACCGGGGGAGCAGTTCTTC	CASSPQGPGEQFF
TRBV11-3	TRBD2	NA	TRBJ2-7	TGTGCCAGCAGCTTGCGTAGCGGGTACTCCTACGAGCAGTACTTC	CASSLRSGYSYEQYF
TRBV7-9	NA	once	TRBJ2-7	TGTGCCAGCAGCTTATGGGCAGGCGAGCAGTACTTC	CASSLWAGEQYF
TRBV30	NA	NA	TRBJ2-2	TGTGCCTGGAGTCGAGGGGAAGGGGAGCTGTTTTTT	CAWSRGEGELFF
TRBV7-9	NA	few	TRBJ1-5	TGTGCCAGCAGCCCTAGCCAGGGAGACAATCAGCCCCAGCATTTT	CASSPSQGDNQPQHF
TRBV29-1	TRBD1	NA	TRBJ1-2	TGCAGTGTACCCGGACAGGGTGCCCTTGGCTACACCTTC	CSVPGQGALGYTF
TRBV11-2	NA	few	TRBJ1-2	TGTGCCAGCAGCCCCCAGGGGAAACAGGACTATGGCTACACCTTC	CASSPQGKQDYGYTF
TRBV5-1	TRBD2	NA	TRBJ2-5	TGCGCCAGCAGCTTGCCTCGGGGCGGGGGGCCCAGAGACCCCCACTTC	CASSLPRGGGPRDPHF
TRBV7-9	NA	few	TRBJ1-1	TGTGCCAGCAGCCCCCCGTCGCGGGAAGCTTTCTTT	CASSPPSREAFF
TRBV19	NA	few	TRBJ1-5	TGTGCCAGTAATCATCAGCCCCAGCATTTT	CASNHQPQHF
TRBV7-9	NA	few	TRBJ1-1	TGTGCCAGCAGCTTAGAAGGCCGTGAAGCTTTCTTT	CASSLEGREAFF
TRBV5-1	NA	few	TRBJ1-5	TGCGCCAGCAGCTTGTCAGGGGACAATCAGCCCCAGCATTTT	CASSLSGDNQPQHF
TRBV10-3	TRBD2	few	TRBJ2-7	TGTGCCACTTCGACTAGCGGGGACTTTTCCTACGAGCGGTACTTC	CATSTSGDFSYERYF
TRBV29-1	NA	once	TRBJ1-5	TGCAGCGCCCCCGGGGGAAAAGGGGCCACAGATACGCAGCATTTT	CSAPGGKGATDTQHF
TRBV28	NA	NA	TRBJ2-3	TGTGCCAGCAGTTCTGCGGGGAAGAGCACAGATACGCAGTATTTT	CASSSAGKSTDTQYF